This is a list of T cell receptor beta chains from one sample in a study of T cell responses to AZD1222 COVID-19 vaccine. Clones were read by immunoSEQ multiplex PCR, and TCRdb kept only the in-frame ones, dropping some. In the table there are fewer than 150,000 clones, roughly 90% of which are singletons. Here the sequenced sample was peripheral blood, taken on day 0 of AZD1222 vaccination. These receptors were collected from an adult in good health. Each CDR3 is given with its conserved first and last residue. Each record gives: CDR3 DNA, CDR3 protein, CDR3 length, clone size, V gene, D gene, J gene. A D gene is named only where the DNA matches it firmly. Rows give clone size only sometimes, using once, few, many, or a class for an expanded clone.

DNA: TGCAGCGTTGAATCCCTAGCGGGGTACAATGAGCAGTTCTTC
CDR3: CSVESLAGYNEQFF
length: 14
size: once
V: TRBV29-1
D: TRBD2
J: TRBJ2-1

DNA: TGTGCCAGCAGCCCAAGCCGAAACAGGGGAGCCAAAAACATTCAGTACTTC
CDR3: CASSPSRNRGAKNIQYF
length: 17
size: .
V: TRBV7-8
D: TRBD1
J: TRBJ2-4

DNA: TGTGCCAGCAGGGGCCCTCAGAATTCACCCCTCCACTTT
CDR3: CASRGPQNSPLHF
length: 13
size: .
V: TRBV3-1/TRBV3-2
D: .
J: TRBJ1-6

DNA: TGTGCCAGCAGTAAAGCGGACCGCTCCTACGAGCAGTACTTC
CDR3: CASSKADRSYEQYF
length: 14
size: .
V: TRBV6-1
D: .
J: TRBJ2-7

DNA: TGTGCCAGAAGCTTGAACAGGGAAAACTATGGCTACACCTTC
CDR3: CARSLNRENYGYTF
length: 14
size: .
V: TRBV5-3
D: .
J: TRBJ1-2

DNA: TGTGCCAGCAGTCACACGACAGGACCGACGAACACCGGGGAGCTGTTTTTT
CDR3: CASSHTTGPTNTGELFF
length: 17
size: .
V: TRBV6-6
D: .
J: TRBJ2-2

DNA: TGTGCCAGCAGTAGGGGGGGGTCTTTCCGCACAGATACGCAGTATTTT
CDR3: CASSRGGSFRTDTQYF
length: 16
size: few
V: TRBV27
D: .
J: TRBJ2-3

DNA: TGTGCCACAAATTCCCAGGCTTATAATTCACCCCTCCACTTT
CDR3: CATNSQAYNSPLHF
length: 14
size: .
V: TRBV6-5
D: .
J: TRBJ1-6

DNA: TGTGCCAGCTCACCGCCCAGCGTCTCCTACGAGCAGTACTTC
CDR3: CASSPPSVSYEQYF
length: 14
size: .
V: TRBV18
D: .
J: TRBJ2-7

DNA: TGTGCCAGTAGTATCAGGGTTGGGTCCTACGAGCAGTACTTC
CDR3: CASSIRVGSYEQYF
length: 14
size: .
V: TRBV19
D: .
J: TRBJ2-7

DNA: TGCGCCAGCAGCCCTGGCGGGGGGGCCGACAACGAGCAGTACTTC
CDR3: CASSPGGGADNEQYF
length: 15
size: .
V: TRBV4-3
D: TRBD2
J: TRBJ2-7

DNA: TGTGCCAGCAGGGGAGACAGAAGAGGGACTGAAGCTTTCTTT
CDR3: CASRGDRRGTEAFF
length: 14
size: .
V: TRBV6-5
D: .
J: TRBJ1-1

DNA: TGCGCCAGCAGCTCCGGGACAGGGAACACTGAAGCTTTCTTT
CDR3: CASSSGTGNTEAFF
length: 14
size: .
V: TRBV5-1
D: TRBD1
J: TRBJ1-1

DNA: TGTGCCAGCAGTTACAGGACAGGGGGTCACTACGAGCAGTACTTC
CDR3: CASSYRTGGHYEQYF
length: 15
size: .
V: TRBV6-5
D: TRBD1
J: TRBJ2-7

DNA: TGTGCCAGCAGTTTAGGACTTTCTGGGGCCAACGTCCTGACTTTC
CDR3: CASSLGLSGANVLTF
length: 15
size: once
V: TRBV28
D: .
J: TRBJ2-6

DNA: TGTGCCAGCAGTTTGGACGGGGGTTGGGGTGAGCAGTTCTTC
CDR3: CASSLDGGWGEQFF
length: 14
size: .
V: TRBV7-2
D: .
J: TRBJ2-1

DNA: TGCGCCAGCAGCCTTATAACGACAGGGACTACGGGCTACACCTTC
CDR3: CASSLITTGTTGYTF
length: 15
size: .
V: TRBV4-1
D: TRBD1
J: TRBJ1-2

DNA: TGCGCCAGCCGCACAGGGTCGGGCACAGATACGCAGTATTTT
CDR3: CASRTGSGTDTQYF
length: 14
size: .
V: TRBV5-1
D: .
J: TRBJ2-3

DNA: TGTGCCAGTTCTGAACCTCCAGCGGTGGGTTCACCCCTCCACTTT
CDR3: CASSEPPAVGSPLHF
length: 15
size: .
V: TRBV19
D: .
J: TRBJ1-6

DNA: TGTGCCAGCAGCTATCCGGGACACCTTAATGAAAAACTGTTTTTT
CDR3: CASSYPGHLNEKLFF
length: 15
size: .
V: TRBV5-8
D: .
J: TRBJ1-4

DNA: TGTGCCAGCAGTTACGGGCAAGTGTCCGGCTACACCTTC
CDR3: CASSYGQVSGYTF
length: 13
size: .
V: TRBV6-2/TRBV6-3
D: .
J: TRBJ1-2

DNA: TGTGCCAGCTCCCACGCCGCATATGGGGCAGATACGCAGTATTTT
CDR3: CASSHAAYGADTQYF
length: 15
size: .
V: TRBV18
D: .
J: TRBJ2-3

DNA: TGTGCCAGCAGCGTAGTGGAGGGAGAAGCTTTCTTT
CDR3: CASSVVEGEAFF
length: 12
size: .
V: TRBV9
D: .
J: TRBJ1-1

DNA: TGTGCCAGTAGTTCCGGAGTCTGGACTACGACTGAGCAGTTCTTC
CDR3: CASSSGVWTTTEQFF
length: 15
size: .
V: TRBV19
D: .
J: TRBJ2-1

DNA: TGTGCCAGCAGCTATCCGGGACTAGCGGGTTATAAGCAGTACTTC
CDR3: CASSYPGLAGYKQYF
length: 15
size: .
V: TRBV11-2
D: TRBD2
J: TRBJ2-7

DNA: TGTGCCAGCAGTGATGGGGGACAGGCGAGCCCCCAGCATTTT
CDR3: CASSDGGQASPQHF
length: 14
size: .
V: TRBV6-1
D: TRBD1
J: TRBJ1-5

DNA: TGCGCCAGCAGCTTGGACGGGGAGGACACTGAAGCTTTCTTT
CDR3: CASSLDGEDTEAFF
length: 14
size: .
V: TRBV5-1
D: .
J: TRBJ1-1

DNA: TGTGCCAGTAGTATGATTGGCGGCCGGGGCTCGTCTGGAAACACCATATATTTT
CDR3: CASSMIGGRGSSGNTIYF
length: 18
size: .
V: TRBV19
D: .
J: TRBJ1-3

DNA: TGCGCCAGCAGCCCCAGTACAGGGAGCACTGAAGCTTTCTTT
CDR3: CASSPSTGSTEAFF
length: 14
size: few
V: TRBV5-1
D: .
J: TRBJ1-1

DNA: TGTGCCAGCAGCTTAACCGGGGGGGCCCCCCCACAAGGTAATGAGCAGTTCTTC
CDR3: CASSLTGGAPPQGNEQFF
length: 18
size: .
V: TRBV7-3
D: TRBD2
J: TRBJ2-1

DNA: TGTGCCAGCAGCAAAGACTGGGGGCCAGATACGCAGTATTTT
CDR3: CASSKDWGPDTQYF
length: 14
size: once
V: TRBV7-3
D: .
J: TRBJ2-3

DNA: TGCGCCAGCAGCTTCGGGACAGGGAATAATTCACCCCTCCACTTT
CDR3: CASSFGTGNNSPLHF
length: 15
size: .
V: TRBV5-1
D: TRBD1
J: TRBJ1-6

DNA: TGTGCCAGCAGTTTAGGCACTAATTCACCCCTCCACTTT
CDR3: CASSLGTNSPLHF
length: 13
size: .
V: TRBV28
D: .
J: TRBJ1-6

DNA: TGTGCCAGTAGTATTAACATCTCCGGAAACACCATATATTTT
CDR3: CASSINISGNTIYF
length: 14
size: .
V: TRBV19
D: .
J: TRBJ1-3

DNA: TGTGCCACCAGCAGAGATCGGGGTACATATGGCTACACCTTC
CDR3: CATSRDRGTYGYTF
length: 14
size: .
V: TRBV15
D: .
J: TRBJ1-2

DNA: TGTGCCAGCAGCTTGGGGGGGGCGAATGAAAAACTGTTTTTT
CDR3: CASSLGGANEKLFF
length: 14
size: .
V: TRBV5-4
D: .
J: TRBJ1-4

DNA: TGTGCCAGCAGCTTGGGTGGGACGGGGTCCTCCTACGAGCAGTACTTC
CDR3: CASSLGGTGSSYEQYF
length: 16
size: .
V: TRBV5-6
D: .
J: TRBJ2-7

DNA: TGCAGTGGGGTTCGGGAGTATGGCTACACCTTC
CDR3: CSGVREYGYTF
length: 11
size: .
V: TRBV20-1
D: .
J: TRBJ1-2

DNA: TGTGCCAGCAGCGTAGGGGACAGGGATAGGGAAAAACTGTTTTTT
CDR3: CASSVGDRDREKLFF
length: 15
size: once
V: TRBV9
D: TRBD1
J: TRBJ1-4